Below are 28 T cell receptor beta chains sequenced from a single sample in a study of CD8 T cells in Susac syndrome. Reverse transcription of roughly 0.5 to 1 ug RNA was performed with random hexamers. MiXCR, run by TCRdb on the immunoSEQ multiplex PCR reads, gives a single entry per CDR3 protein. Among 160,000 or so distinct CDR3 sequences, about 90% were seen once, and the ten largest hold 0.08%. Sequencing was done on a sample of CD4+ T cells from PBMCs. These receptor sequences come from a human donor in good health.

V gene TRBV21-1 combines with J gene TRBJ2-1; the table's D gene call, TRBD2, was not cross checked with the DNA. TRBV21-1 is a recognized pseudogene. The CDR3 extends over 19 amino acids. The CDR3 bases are TGTGCCAGCAGCAAAGGGTGGCGGGAGGGACAGAGCTCCTACAATGAGCAGTTCTTC. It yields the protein CASSKGWREGQSSYNEQFF.

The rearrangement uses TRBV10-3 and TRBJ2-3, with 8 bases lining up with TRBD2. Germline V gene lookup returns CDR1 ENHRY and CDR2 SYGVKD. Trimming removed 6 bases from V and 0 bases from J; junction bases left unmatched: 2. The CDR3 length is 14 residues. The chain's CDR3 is CAIRASGSTDTQYF. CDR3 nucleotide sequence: TGTGCCATCAGGGCTAGCGGGAGCACAGATACGCAGTATTTT.

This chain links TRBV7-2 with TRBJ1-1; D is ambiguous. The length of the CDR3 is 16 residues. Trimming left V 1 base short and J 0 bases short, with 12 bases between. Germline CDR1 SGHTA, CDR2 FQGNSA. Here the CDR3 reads CASSLVGGLMNTEAFF. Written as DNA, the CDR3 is TGTGCCAGCAGCTTAGTAGGTGGTCTCATGAACACTGAAGCTTTCTTT. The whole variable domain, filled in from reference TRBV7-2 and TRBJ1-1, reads GAGVSQSPSNKVTEKGKDVELRCDPISGHTALYWYRQSLGQGLEFLIYFQGNSAPDKSGLPSDRFSAERTGGSVSTLTIQRTQQEDSAVYLCASSLVGGLMNTEAFFGQGTRLTVV.

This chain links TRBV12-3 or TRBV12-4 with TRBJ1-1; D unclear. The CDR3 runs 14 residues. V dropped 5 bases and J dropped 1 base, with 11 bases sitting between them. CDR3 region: CASSRASSNTEAFF. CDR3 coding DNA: TGTGCCAGCAGTCGCGCAAGTTCGAACACTGAAGCTTTCTTT.

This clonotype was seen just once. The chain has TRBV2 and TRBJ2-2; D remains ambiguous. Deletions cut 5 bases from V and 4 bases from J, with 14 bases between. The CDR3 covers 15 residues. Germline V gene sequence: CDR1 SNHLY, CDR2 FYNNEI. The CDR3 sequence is CASSPPNPLTGELFF. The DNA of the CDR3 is TGTGCCAGCAGTCCCCCCAATCCCCTCACCGGGGAGCTGTTTTTT.

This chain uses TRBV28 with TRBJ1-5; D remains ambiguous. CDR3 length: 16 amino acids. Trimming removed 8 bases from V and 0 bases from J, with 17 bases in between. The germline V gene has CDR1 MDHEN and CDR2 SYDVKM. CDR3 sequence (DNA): TGTGCCAGCCGCCGAGCCGTAGGCCTTAGCAATCAGCCCCAGCATTTT. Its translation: CASRRAVGLSNQPQHF.

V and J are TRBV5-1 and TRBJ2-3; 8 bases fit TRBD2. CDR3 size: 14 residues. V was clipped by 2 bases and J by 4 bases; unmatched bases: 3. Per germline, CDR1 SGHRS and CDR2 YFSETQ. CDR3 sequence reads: CASSLASGSDTQYF. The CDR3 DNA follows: TGCGCCAGCAGCTTAGCTAGCGGGTCAGATACGCAGTATTTT. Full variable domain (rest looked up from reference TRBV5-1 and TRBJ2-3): KAGVTQTPRYLIKTRGQQVTLSCSPISGHRSVSWYQQTPGQGLQFLFEYFSETQRNKGNFPGRFSGRQFSNSRSEMNVSTLELGDSALYLCASSLASGSDTQYFGPGTRLTVL.

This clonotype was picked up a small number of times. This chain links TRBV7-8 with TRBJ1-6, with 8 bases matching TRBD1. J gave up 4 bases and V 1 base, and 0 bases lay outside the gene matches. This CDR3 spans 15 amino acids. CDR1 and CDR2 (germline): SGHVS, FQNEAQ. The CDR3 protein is CASSLGTGYNSPLHF. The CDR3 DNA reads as TGTGCCAGCAGCTTAGGGACAGGGTATAATTCACCCCTCCACTTT.

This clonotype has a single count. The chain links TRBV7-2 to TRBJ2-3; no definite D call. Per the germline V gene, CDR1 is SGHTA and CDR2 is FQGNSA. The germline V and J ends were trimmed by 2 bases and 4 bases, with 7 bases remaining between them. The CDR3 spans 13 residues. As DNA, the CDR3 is TGTGCCAGCAGCTTAAGGGTAGCAGATACGCAGTATTTT. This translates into CASSLRVADTQYF.

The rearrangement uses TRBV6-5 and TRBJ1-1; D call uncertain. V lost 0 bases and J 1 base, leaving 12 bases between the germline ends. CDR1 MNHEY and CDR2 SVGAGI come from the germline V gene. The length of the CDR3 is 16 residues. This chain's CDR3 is CASSYSPTRGNTEAFF. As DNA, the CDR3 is TGTGCCAGCAGTTACTCGCCGACGCGGGGGAACACTGAAGCTTTCTTT.

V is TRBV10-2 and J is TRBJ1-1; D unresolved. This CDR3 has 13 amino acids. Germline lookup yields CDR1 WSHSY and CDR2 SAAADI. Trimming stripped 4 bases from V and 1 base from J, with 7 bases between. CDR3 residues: CASSAQPNTEAFF. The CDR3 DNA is TGCGCCAGCAGTGCCCAGCCGAACACTGAAGCTTTCTTT.

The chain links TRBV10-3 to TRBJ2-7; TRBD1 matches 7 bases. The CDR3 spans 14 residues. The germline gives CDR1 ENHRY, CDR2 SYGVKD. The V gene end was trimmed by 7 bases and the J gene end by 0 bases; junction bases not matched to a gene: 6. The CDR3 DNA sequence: TGTGCCATCACAGAACAGGGGAGCTCCTACGAGCAGTACTTC. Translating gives CAITEQGSSYEQYF.

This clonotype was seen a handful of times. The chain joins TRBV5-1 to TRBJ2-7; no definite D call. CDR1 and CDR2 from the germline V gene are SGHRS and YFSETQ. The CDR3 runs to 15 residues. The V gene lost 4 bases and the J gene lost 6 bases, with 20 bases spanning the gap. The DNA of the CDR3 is TGCGCCAGCAGCCTTCTGGACGGGCTCAAGGGCGAGCAGTACTTC. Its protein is CASSLLDGLKGEQYF.

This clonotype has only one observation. CDR3 protein: CAISRSGANVLTF. The CDR3 DNA follows: TGTGCCATCAGCCGCTCTGGGGCCAACGTCCTGACTTTC. J is TRBJ2-6 and V is TRBV10-3; D unclear. The V and J ends lost 6 bases and 0 bases respectively, with 3 bases between them. This CDR3 is 13 amino acids long. Germline values: CDR1 ENHRY, CDR2 SYGVKD.

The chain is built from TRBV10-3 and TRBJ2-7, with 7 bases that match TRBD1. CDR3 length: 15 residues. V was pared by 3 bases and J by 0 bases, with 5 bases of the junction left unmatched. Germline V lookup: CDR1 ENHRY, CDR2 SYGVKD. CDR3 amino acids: CAISEEGQSSYEQYF. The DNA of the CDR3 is TGTGCCATCAGTGAAGAGGGACAGTCCTCCTACGAGCAGTACTTC.

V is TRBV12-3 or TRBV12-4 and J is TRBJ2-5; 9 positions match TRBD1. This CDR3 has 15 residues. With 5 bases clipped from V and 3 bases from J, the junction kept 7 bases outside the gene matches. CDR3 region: CASSRLGQGEETQYF. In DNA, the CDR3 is TGTGCCAGCAGTCGGCTGGGACAGGGCGAAGAGACCCAGTACTTC.

The CDR3 DNA reads TGCAGCGTTTTAAGCACAGATACGCAGTATTTT. Translated: CSVLSTDTQYF. The rearrangement uses TRBV29-1 and TRBJ2-3, with D unclear. Germline values: CDR1 SQVTM, CDR2 ANQGSEA. CDR3 length: 11 amino acids. The ends were cut back, 5 bases at V and 0 bases at J, with 3 bases in the middle.

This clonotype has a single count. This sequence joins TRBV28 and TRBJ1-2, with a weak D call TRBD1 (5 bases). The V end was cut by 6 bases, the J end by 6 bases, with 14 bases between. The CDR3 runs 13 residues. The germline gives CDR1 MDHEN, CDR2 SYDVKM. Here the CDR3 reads CASRQTGMDGYTF. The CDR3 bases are TGTGCCAGCAGGCAAACAGGCATGGATGGCTACACCTTC.

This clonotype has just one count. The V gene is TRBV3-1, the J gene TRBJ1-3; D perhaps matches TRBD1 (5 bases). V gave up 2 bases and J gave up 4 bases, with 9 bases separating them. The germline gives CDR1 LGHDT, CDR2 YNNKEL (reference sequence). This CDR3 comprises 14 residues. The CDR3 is CASSQPGPGNTIYF. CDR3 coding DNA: TGTGCCAGCAGCCAACCGGGACCCGGAAACACCATATATTTT.

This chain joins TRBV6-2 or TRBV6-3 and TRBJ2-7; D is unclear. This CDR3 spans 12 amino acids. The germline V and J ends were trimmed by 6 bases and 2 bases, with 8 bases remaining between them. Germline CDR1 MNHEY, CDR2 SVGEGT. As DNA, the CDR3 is TGTGCCAGCAGCCAAGGACCCTACGAGCAGTACTTC. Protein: CASSQGPYEQYF.

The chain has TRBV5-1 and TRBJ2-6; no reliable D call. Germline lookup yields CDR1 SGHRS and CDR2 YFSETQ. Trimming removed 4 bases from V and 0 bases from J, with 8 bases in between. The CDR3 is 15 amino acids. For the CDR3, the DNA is TGCGCCAGCAGCACCCTCAGCTCTGGGGCCAACGTCCTGACTTTC. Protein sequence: CASSTLSSGANVLTF.

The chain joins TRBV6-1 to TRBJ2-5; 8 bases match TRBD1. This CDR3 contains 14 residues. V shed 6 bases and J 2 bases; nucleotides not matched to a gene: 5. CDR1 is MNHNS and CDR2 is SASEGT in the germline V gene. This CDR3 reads CASRGTGSQETQYF. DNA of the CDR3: TGTGCCAGCAGGGGGACAGGCAGTCAAGAGACCCAGTACTTC.

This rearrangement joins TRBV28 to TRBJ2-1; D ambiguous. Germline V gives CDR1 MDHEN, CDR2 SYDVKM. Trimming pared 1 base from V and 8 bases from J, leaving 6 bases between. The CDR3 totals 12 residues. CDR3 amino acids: CASSLSWDEQFF. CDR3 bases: TGTGCCAGCAGTTTATCGTGGGATGAGCAGTTCTTC.

In nucleotides, the CDR3 is TGTGCCTGGAGCCCTCCGGGACAGGAAGAGACCCAGTACTTC. Amino acid sequence: CAWSPPGQEETQYF. The rearrangement links TRBV30 to TRBJ2-5; 8 nucleotides agree with TRBD1. CDR1 is GTSNPN, CDR2 SVGIG, per germline (reference sequence). The CDR3 runs to 14 residues. Trimming took 3 bases from V and 3 from J; bases not matched to a gene: 6.

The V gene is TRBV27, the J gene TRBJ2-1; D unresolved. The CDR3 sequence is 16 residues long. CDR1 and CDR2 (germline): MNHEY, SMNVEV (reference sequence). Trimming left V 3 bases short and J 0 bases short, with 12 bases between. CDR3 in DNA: TGTGCCAGCAGTTTCGGGCAGGTCCCCTCCTACAATGAGCAGTTCTTC. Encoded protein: CASSFGQVPSYNEQFF.

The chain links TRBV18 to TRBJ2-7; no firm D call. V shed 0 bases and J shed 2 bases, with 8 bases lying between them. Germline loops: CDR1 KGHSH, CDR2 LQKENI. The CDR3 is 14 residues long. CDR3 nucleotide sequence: TGTGCCAGCTCACCACCTGGCCCTCCCTACGAGCAGTACTTC. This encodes CASSPPGPPYEQYF.

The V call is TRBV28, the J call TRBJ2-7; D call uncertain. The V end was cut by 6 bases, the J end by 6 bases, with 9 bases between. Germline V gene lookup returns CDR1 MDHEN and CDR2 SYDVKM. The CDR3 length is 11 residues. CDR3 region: CASSSTVEQYF. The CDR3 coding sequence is TGTGCCAGCAGCTCGACGGTCGAGCAGTACTTC. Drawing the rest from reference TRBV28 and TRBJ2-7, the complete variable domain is DVKVTQSSRYLVKRTGEKVFLECVQDMDHENMFWYRQDPGLGLRLIYFSYDVKMKEKGDIPEGYSVSREKKERFSLILESASTNQTSMYLCASSSTVEQYFGPGTRLTVT.

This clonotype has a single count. CDR3 amino acids: CASSSPGTSGYNEQFF. CDR3 sequence (DNA): TGTGCCAGCAGTTCACCTGGGACTAGCGGGTACAATGAGCAGTTCTTC. V is TRBV28 and J is TRBJ2-1; TRBD2 matches at 12 bases. V trimming: 4 bases; J trimming: 4 bases; junction bases outside the gene matches: 5. The CDR3 has 16 amino acids. Germline CDR1 MDHEN, CDR2 SYDVKM.